These T cell receptor beta chains were read from a single sample in a study of neurological immune-mediated disorders. TCRdb re-derived calls from the 5' RACE reads in MiXCR, one entry per CDR3 protein. This sample has tens of thousands of distinct CDR3 sequences, with about 4.3% found just once. The sample was PBMCs. These receptors were collected from a woman aged 55-70 years with multiple sclerosis. Both conserved end residues are part of each CDR3. D genes are given only for firm matches. Clone size is given for some rows only: seen once, a few or many times, or a class if the clone is expanded.

size: many; J: TRBJ2-5; V: TRBV12-3/TRBV12-4; D: -; DNA: TGTGCCAGCAGTTTAAGGCTAGAGACCCAGTACTTC; CDR3: CASSLRLETQYF
size: many; J: TRBJ2-7; V: TRBV4-2; D: -; DNA: TGTGCCAGCAGCCAAGCCCTGGCAGGGAAGTCCTACGAGCAGTACTTC; CDR3: CASSQALAGKSYEQYF
size: -; J: TRBJ1-4; V: TRBV5-1; D: TRBD1; DNA: TGCGCCAGCAGGACAGGGGACGATGAAAAACTGTTTTTT; CDR3: CASRTGDDEKLFF
size: many; J: TRBJ1-5; V: TRBV11-2; D: -; DNA: TGTGCCAGCAGCTTGACCGACGGGGCCAATCAGCCCCAGCATTTT; CDR3: CASSLTDGANQPQHF
size: many; J: TRBJ2-1; V: TRBV7-9; D: TRBD2; DNA: TGTGCCAGCAGCCCTTTAGCGGGGATAACCGGCAATGAGCAGTTCTTC; CDR3: CASSPLAGITGNEQFF
size: many; J: TRBJ2-1; V: TRBV20-1; D: -; DNA: TGCAGTGCTAGTAACGAGCTCAATGAGCAGTTCTTC; CDR3: CSASNELNEQFF
size: many; J: TRBJ2-3; V: TRBV7-2; D: -; DNA: TGTGCCAGCAGCGCCTTAGGAGGGGACGCCCCAGATACGCAGTATTTT; CDR3: CASSALGGDAPDTQYF
size: many; J: TRBJ2-5; V: TRBV12-3/TRBV12-4; D: TRBD1; DNA: TGTGCCAGCAGTTTTATGACAGGGGCCCAAGAGACCCAGTACTTC; CDR3: CASSFMTGAQETQYF
size: many; J: TRBJ1-2; V: TRBV5-1; D: -; DNA: TGCGCCAGCAGCCCGGGGAATACTAACTATGGCTACACCTTC; CDR3: CASSPGNTNYGYTF
size: many; J: TRBJ2-7; V: TRBV7-6; D: -; DNA: TGTGCCAGCAGCTTAGTTTTCGACAGACCGAGCGAGCAGTACTTC; CDR3: CASSLVFDRPSEQYF
size: many; J: TRBJ2-5; V: TRBV7-2; D: -; DNA: TGTGCCAGCAGCTTAGGGGCGGGAGAGACCCAGTACTTC; CDR3: CASSLGAGETQYF
size: many; J: TRBJ1-1; V: TRBV7-9; D: -; DNA: TGTGCCAGCAGCTTAGATACAGGGCGGAACACTGAAGCTTTCTTT; CDR3: CASSLDTGRNTEAFF
size: many; J: TRBJ1-1; V: TRBV20-1; D: TRBD1; DNA: TGCAGTGCAAATAACCGGAACAGGGGTATGAACACTGAAGCTTTCTTT; CDR3: CSANNRNRGMNTEAFF
size: many; J: TRBJ2-1; V: TRBV5-1; D: -; DNA: TGCGCCAGCAGCCGTTCCTTAAAACAGGGAGGAACCTACAATGAGCAGTTCTTC; CDR3: CASSRSLKQGGTYNEQFF
size: many; J: TRBJ2-5; V: TRBV4-2; D: -; DNA: TGTGCCAGCAGCCGCCAGGCGAAAGGGGGGATGACACAAGAGACCCAGTACTTC; CDR3: CASSRQAKGGMTQETQYF
size: many; J: TRBJ1-1; V: TRBV29-1; D: TRBD1; DNA: TGCAGCGGGCTGACAGGGCGGAGTGAAGCTTTCTTT; CDR3: CSGLTGRSEAFF
size: many; J: TRBJ2-5; V: TRBV5-1; D: -; DNA: TGCGCCAGCAGCTCCCGGCTAGGGGCCCAAGAGACCCAGTACTTC; CDR3: CASSSRLGAQETQYF
size: many; J: TRBJ1-2; V: TRBV5-4; D: -; DNA: TGTGCCAGCAGCTTGGCCCTTAACTATGGCTACACCTTC; CDR3: CASSLALNYGYTF
size: -; J: TRBJ1-2; V: TRBV5-1; D: TRBD1; DNA: TGCGCCAGCCGAATACAGGGGGGCGACTATGGCTACACCTTC; CDR3: CASRIQGGDYGYTF
size: -; J: TRBJ2-1; V: TRBV3-1; D: TRBD2; DNA: TGTGCCAGCAGCCAAGACTTAACTAGCGGGGTGAACTACAATGAGCAGTTCTTC; CDR3: CASSQDLTSGVNYNEQFF
size: many; J: TRBJ1-2; V: TRBV7-9; D: -; DNA: TGTGCCAGCAGCCCCGGACGGATTAACTATGGCTACACCTTC; CDR3: CASSPGRINYGYTF
size: few; J: TRBJ1-5; V: TRBV3-1; D: -; DNA: TGTGCCAGCAGCCAAGTGAGGGATAGCAATCAGCCCCAGCATTTT; CDR3: CASSQVRDSNQPQHF
size: many; J: TRBJ2-1; V: TRBV7-2; D: -; DNA: TGTGCCAGCAGCTTATCACGACAAACCAATGAGCAGTTCTTC; CDR3: CASSLSRQTNEQFF
size: few; J: TRBJ1-1; V: TRBV20-1; D: -; DNA: TGCAGTGCTAGAGATCAGGGCAGGGCGACTGAAGCTTTCTTT; CDR3: CSARDQGRATEAFF
size: many; J: TRBJ2-5; V: TRBV5-1; D: TRBD1; DNA: TGCGCCAGCAGCGTGTACGGGACAGGTCAAGAGACCCAGTACTTC; CDR3: CASSVYGTGQETQYF
size: many; J: TRBJ1-6; V: TRBV20-1; D: TRBD1; DNA: TGCAGTGCTAGAGGACAGGGGTCTTTTGCACCCCTCCACTTT; CDR3: CSARGQGSFAPLHF
size: many; J: TRBJ2-3; V: TRBV5-1; D: -; DNA: TGCGCCAGCAGCTCCGGAGGGGCGGGCACAGATACGCAGTATTTT; CDR3: CASSSGGAGTDTQYF
size: many; J: TRBJ2-1; V: TRBV7-2; D: -; DNA: TGTGCCAGCAGCTCCCGCTCCTACAATGAGCAGTTCTTC; CDR3: CASSSRSYNEQFF
size: many; J: TRBJ1-5; V: TRBV4-1; D: -; DNA: TGCGCCAGCAGCCAAGGAGCCAAGTCTTATCAGCCCCAGCATTTT; CDR3: CASSQGAKSYQPQHF
size: many; J: TRBJ2-7; V: TRBV14; D: -; DNA: TGTGCCAGCAGCCAAGTATCCAGGGGCTACGAGCAGTACTTC; CDR3: CASSQVSRGYEQYF
size: many; J: TRBJ1-5; V: TRBV4-2; D: -; DNA: TGTGCCAGCAGCCAAAACAATCAGCCCCAGCATTTT; CDR3: CASSQNNQPQHF
size: -; J: TRBJ2-7; V: TRBV5-1; D: TRBD1; DNA: TGCGCCAGCAGCAAGGGACAGGGGGACGAGCAGTACTTC; CDR3: CASSKGQGDEQYF
size: many; J: TRBJ2-7; V: TRBV7-6; D: -; DNA: TGTGCCAGCAGCCCCCTCACCTACTCCTACGAGCAGTACTTC; CDR3: CASSPLTYSYEQYF
size: many; J: TRBJ2-1; V: TRBV18; D: -; DNA: TGTGCCAGCTCACCGGGCAGTGAGCAGTTCTTC; CDR3: CASSPGSEQFF
size: many; J: TRBJ2-2; V: TRBV20-1; D: TRBD2; DNA: TGCAGTGCGCGCCGGGGGGAGGCGGCCGGGGAGCTGTTTTTT; CDR3: CSARRGEAAGELFF
size: many; J: TRBJ1-2; V: TRBV7-8; D: -; DNA: TGTGCCAGCAGCGATCGAAGGGACCTTGATGGCTACACCTTC; CDR3: CASSDRRDLDGYTF
size: many; J: TRBJ2-2; V: TRBV2; D: -; DNA: TGTGCCAGCAAACCGGAGCGAGCGAACACCGGGGAGCTGTTTTTT; CDR3: CASKPERANTGELFF
size: few; J: TRBJ2-3; V: TRBV19; D: -; DNA: TGTGCCAGTAGTATAAACGATATCACAGATACGCAGTATTTT; CDR3: CASSINDITDTQYF
size: many; J: TRBJ1-6; V: TRBV15; D: -; DNA: TGTGCCACCAGCAGACGGAACGTGGGGGGGAATTCACCCCTCCACTTT; CDR3: CATSRRNVGGNSPLHF
size: few; J: TRBJ2-5; V: TRBV12-3/TRBV12-4; D: -; DNA: TGTGCCAGCAGGGGACTGGCGAGGGAGACCCAGTACTTC; CDR3: CASRGLARETQYF
size: many; J: TRBJ2-7; V: TRBV5-1; D: TRBD2; DNA: TGCGCCAGCAGCAGGGCGGCGGGGGAAGGGTACGAGCAGTACTTC; CDR3: CASSRAAGEGYEQYF
size: many; J: TRBJ1-1; V: TRBV7-9; D: TRBD1; DNA: TGTGCCAGCAGCTTGGACAGGGGGAGCACTGAAGCTTTCTTT; CDR3: CASSLDRGSTEAFF
size: many; J: TRBJ2-3; V: TRBV5-5; D: TRBD2; DNA: TGTGCCAGCGGAACGACTAGCGGGGGCTATAGCACAGATACGCAGTATTTT; CDR3: CASGTTSGGYSTDTQYF
size: many; J: TRBJ1-1; V: TRBV5-1; D: -; DNA: TGCGCCAGCAGCTTGGGTCGGGATGAGGCTTTCTTT; CDR3: CASSLGRDEAFF
size: many; J: TRBJ2-1; V: TRBV14; D: -; DNA: TGTGCCAGCAGCCAAGTACTCTACAATGAGCAGTTCTTC; CDR3: CASSQVLYNEQFF
size: many; J: TRBJ2-1; V: TRBV12-3/TRBV12-4; D: TRBD1; DNA: TGTGCCAGCAGTCCCACAGGGGGCGCGTACAATGAGCAGTTCTTC; CDR3: CASSPTGGAYNEQFF
size: many; J: TRBJ2-5; V: TRBV12-3/TRBV12-4; D: -; DNA: TGTGCCAGCAGAAGCCTTAAGCCCCTGTACTTC; CDR3: CASRSLKPLYF
size: many; J: TRBJ2-2; V: TRBV5-1; D: TRBD2; DNA: TGCGCCAGCAGCGCGACTAGCGGGGGACCGGCCGGGGAGCTGTTTTTT; CDR3: CASSATSGGPAGELFF
size: many; J: TRBJ1-2; V: TRBV29-1; D: TRBD1; DNA: TGCAGCGTTACAGGGGGCGATGACTATGGCTACACCTTC; CDR3: CSVTGGDDYGYTF
size: many; J: TRBJ2-2; V: TRBV24-1; D: TRBD2; DNA: TGTGCCACCCGACGTGCGGGGGGGCTCATCGGGGAGCTGTTTTTT; CDR3: CATRRAGGLIGELFF